The sequence of this T cell receptor beta chain was determined in a study of identical twins. Overall study findings and caveats: The study found weaker excess twin sharing in beta out-of-frame sequences.

Remarks on this clonotype: What it binds is not known.

It was template switching that added a universal primer site, and there were unique molecular identifiers on the cDNA. Each CDR3 protein gets one entry after TCRdb re-called the 5' RACE reads with MiXCR. The repertoire holds approximately 550,000 distinct CDR3 sequences, with more than 20% as singletons. The germline CDR1 and CDR2 sequences are SNHLY and FYNNEI. V lost 6 bases to trimming and J lost 4 bases, with 15 bases between them. The CDR3 loop spans 14 amino acids. This sample also appeared in a second study, on yellow fever vaccine responses in identical twins.

This TCR derives from a woman aged 18-30 years in good health. Input material: CD4+ T cells sorted from blood. The genes are TRBV2 and TRBJ1-1; no clear D. The CDR3 DNA reads TGTGCCAGCAGGATGGACCCGGAGACCACTGAAGCTTTCTTT. This sequence encodes CASRMDPETTEAFF.